Below are 6 T cell receptor beta chains sequenced from a single sample in a study of patients and donors after allogeneic stem cell transplantation (dated by TCRdb to 2018 to 2021). Library method: RT-PCR. Sequencing was carried out with a NextSeq 550. TCRdb cleaned the public reads at Q25 with fastp, built clones with MiXCR and kept in-frame beta chains. Each entry is one CDR3 protein sequence, shown with its most common DNA and genes. Counted in this sample were approximately 140,000 distinct CDR3 sequences; about a third of them appeared once. The top ten clones comprise about 50% of the sample. Material: blood, either unsorted or a sorted T cell fraction (not recorded which). The receptor set was obtained from a human donor who was either an allogeneic HSCT recipient or a stem cell or donor lymphocyte infusion donor (not recorded which). It is not recorded whose cells these are; they may come from a transplant donor.

The rearrangement links TRBV12-3 or TRBV12-4 to TRBJ1-2; possible D gene TRBD1, 5 bases. CDR3 size: 16 residues. V lost 6 bases and J lost 3, with 20 bases in between. The CDR3 here is CASRGTLQRNDYGYTF. The CDR3 nucleotides are TGTGCCAGCAGAGGGACTCTTCAGAGAAACGACTATGGCTACACCTTC.

This clonotype was recorded a few times. J is TRBJ1-1 and V is TRBV25-1, with a tentative D call TRBD1 (6 bases). This CDR3 region has 14 residues. Germline V gene data show CDR1 as MGHDK and CDR2 as SYGVNS. Trimming cost V 4 bases and J 8 bases, with 17 bases left between them. The CDR3 protein is CASSGRWTAGEAFF. In nucleotides, the CDR3 is TGTGCCAGCAGTGGCCGCTGGACAGCGGGGGAAGCTTTCTTT.

J is TRBJ1-5 and V is TRBV6-6; D is uncertain. The CDR3 length is 14 residues. Germline-derived CDR1 and CDR2 are MNHNY and SVGAGI (reference sequence). Deletions cut 2 bases from V and 1 base from J, with 6 bases between. CDR3: CASSYARSNQPQHF. The CDR3, as DNA: TGTGCCAGCAGTTACGCCAGAAGCAATCAGCCCCAGCATTTT.

V and J are TRBV7-2 and TRBJ2-2; D uncertain. V shed 1 base and J shed 6 bases, with 12 bases lying between them. CDR1 and CDR2 from the germline V gene are SGHTA and FQGNSA. The CDR3 extends over 15 amino acids. The CDR3 bases are TGTGCCAGCAGCTTAGGGAGTCGAGCATCCGGGGAGCTGTTTTTT. It encodes CASSLGSRASGELFF.

This clonotype showed up just a few times. The rearrangement uses TRBV6-5 and TRBJ1-2; the D is unclear. Germline V gene sequence: CDR1 MNHEY, CDR2 SVGAGI. V was shortened by 0 bases and J by 0 bases, with 23 bases between the two germline ends. The CDR3 is made up of 20 amino acids. The CDR3 nucleotides are TGTGCCAGCAGTTACTCGAGGCTCCGCGCCGACTCAAGGACTAACTATGGCTACACCTTC. It specifies CASSYSRLRADSRTNYGYTF.

This clonotype was observed a few times. The rearrangement joins TRBV12-3 or TRBV12-4 to TRBJ1-1; 7 nucleotides align to TRBD1. Trimming took 5 bases from V and 4 from J; bases not matched to a gene: 13. The CDR3 totals 16 residues. CDR3 amino acids: CASSPDPRDSITEAFF. The CDR3 DNA follows: TGTGCCAGCAGTCCCGATCCCCGGGACAGCATCACTGAAGCTTTCTTT.